Detailed here is one T cell receptor (beta chain). No antigen is known for it. TCRdb keeps only in-frame clones here, not all; method: immunoSEQ multiplex PCR. The data contain 100,000 to 150,000 clones, approximately 90% of them singletons. The CDR3 loop spans 16 amino acids. Germline CDR1 LNHDA, CDR2 SQIVND (reference sequence). V lost 4 bases and J 0 bases, leaving 10 bases between the germline ends. This specimen comes from a study of T cell responses to AZD1222 COVID-19 vaccine. General study findings and limits: Variant regions that are unmutated are reportedly the target of nearly half of spike-specific TCRs.

The material sequenced was peripheral blood, taken on day 0 of AZD1222 vaccination. The chain has TRBV19 and TRBJ2-6; D is ambiguous. This TCR derives from an adult in good health. CDR3 sequence: CASSRGQSSGANVLTF. CDR3 bases: TGTGCCAGTAGTAGGGGTCAGTCCTCTGGGGCCAACGTCCTGACTTTC.